The source of this TCR delta chain is a study of gamma-delta T cells after stem cell transplantation. This CDR3 has 20 amino acids. J lost 3 bases, V lost 1 base, and 15 bases had no gene match. From germline, CDR1 is TSWWSYY and CDR2 QGS. TCRdb re-analyzed the RT-PCR reads via CATT. The sample holds over 2,000 delta-chain clones, under 25% seen once. This clone has more than one count but fewer than ten. Sequencing was performed on gamma-delta T cells. This TCR was sampled from a human donor. It is not recorded whose cells these are; they may come from a transplant donor. The chain uses TRDV1 and TRDJ1; TRDD3 matches 12 bases. The CDR3 coding sequence is TGTGCTCTTGGGGAACAAAGGCCTTTTGCTGGGGGATACGCTCCCGATAAACTCATCTTT. It translates to CALGEQRPFAGGYAPDKLIF.